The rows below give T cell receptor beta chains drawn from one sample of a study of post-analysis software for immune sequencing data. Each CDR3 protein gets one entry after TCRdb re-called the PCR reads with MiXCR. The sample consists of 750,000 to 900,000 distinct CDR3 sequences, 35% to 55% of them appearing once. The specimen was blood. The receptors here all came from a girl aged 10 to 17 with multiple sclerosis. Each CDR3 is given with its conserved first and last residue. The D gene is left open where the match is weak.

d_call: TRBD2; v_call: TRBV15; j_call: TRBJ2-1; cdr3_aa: CATSRDLLAGTHEQFF
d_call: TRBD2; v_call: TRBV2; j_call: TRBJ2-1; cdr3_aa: CASNIGTSDRTYGEQFF
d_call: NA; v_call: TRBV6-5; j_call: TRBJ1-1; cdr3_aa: CASRPDRSNTEAFF
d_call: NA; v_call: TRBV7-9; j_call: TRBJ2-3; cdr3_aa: CASSSTDRLDTDTQYF
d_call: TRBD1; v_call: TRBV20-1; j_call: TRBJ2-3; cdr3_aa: CSASRDREDTDTQYF
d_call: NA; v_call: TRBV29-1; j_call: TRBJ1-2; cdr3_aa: CSVDSKPNYGYTF
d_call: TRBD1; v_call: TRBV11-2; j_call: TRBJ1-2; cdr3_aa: CASSQAPIETGENYGYTF
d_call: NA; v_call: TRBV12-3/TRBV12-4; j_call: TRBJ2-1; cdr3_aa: CASSLKLGGEQFF
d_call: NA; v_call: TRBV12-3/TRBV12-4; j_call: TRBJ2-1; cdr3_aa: CASTILGGQNEQFF
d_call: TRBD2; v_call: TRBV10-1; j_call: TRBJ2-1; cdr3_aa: CASSGLAGDEQFF
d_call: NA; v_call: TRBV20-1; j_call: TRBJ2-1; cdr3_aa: CSADDGSSYNEQFF
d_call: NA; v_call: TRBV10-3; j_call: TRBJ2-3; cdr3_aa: CAISDPRLYTDTQYF
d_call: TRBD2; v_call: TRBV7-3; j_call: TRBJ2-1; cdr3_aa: CASSLTGSGDNEQFF
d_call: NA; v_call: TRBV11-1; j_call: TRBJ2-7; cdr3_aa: CASSPRRGAQVSEQYF
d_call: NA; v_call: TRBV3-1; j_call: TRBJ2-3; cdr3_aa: CASSQEGLSGSTDTQYF
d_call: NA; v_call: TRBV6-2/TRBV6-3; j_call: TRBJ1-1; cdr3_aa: CASRVVGNTEAFF
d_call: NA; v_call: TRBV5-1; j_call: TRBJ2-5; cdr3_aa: CASSPGFTQGGETQYF
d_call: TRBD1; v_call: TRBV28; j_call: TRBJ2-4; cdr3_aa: CASSLGTGIAKNIQYF
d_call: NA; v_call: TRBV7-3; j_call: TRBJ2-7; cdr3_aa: CASSLRGGDTTYEQYF
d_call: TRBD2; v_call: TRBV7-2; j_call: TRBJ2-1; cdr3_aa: CASSWGGRDDGQFF
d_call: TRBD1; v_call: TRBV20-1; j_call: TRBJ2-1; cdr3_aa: CSAGRTGTNNEQFF
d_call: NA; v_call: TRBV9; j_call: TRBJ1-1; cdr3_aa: CASSVDPSSGMNTEAFF
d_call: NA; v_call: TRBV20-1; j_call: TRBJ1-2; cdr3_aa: CSARDVAAYGYTF
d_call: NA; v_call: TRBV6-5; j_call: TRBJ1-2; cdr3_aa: CASSYSPAPSGYYGYTF
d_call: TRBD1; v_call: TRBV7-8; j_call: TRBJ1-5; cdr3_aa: CASSSHSGTGLRAQHF
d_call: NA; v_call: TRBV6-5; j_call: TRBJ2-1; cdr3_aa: CASSYPLRGTISYNEQFF
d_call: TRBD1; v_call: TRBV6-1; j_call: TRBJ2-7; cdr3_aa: CASRTGGSSYEQYF
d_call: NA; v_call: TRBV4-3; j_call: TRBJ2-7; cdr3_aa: CASSQRGRSAYEQYF
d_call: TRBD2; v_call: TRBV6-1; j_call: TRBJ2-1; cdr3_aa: CASSELGGGSYNEQFF
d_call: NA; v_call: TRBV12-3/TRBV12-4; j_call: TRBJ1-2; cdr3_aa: CASSLGAQGGYGYTF
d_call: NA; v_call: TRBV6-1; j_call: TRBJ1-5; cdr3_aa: CASSEADGSNQPQHF
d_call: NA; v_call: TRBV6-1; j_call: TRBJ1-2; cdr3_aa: CASSHRTGNGYTF
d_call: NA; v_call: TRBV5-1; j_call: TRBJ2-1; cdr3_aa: CASSREGLGEQFF
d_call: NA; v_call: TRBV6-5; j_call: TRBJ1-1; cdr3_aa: CASSYSSIDFEAFF
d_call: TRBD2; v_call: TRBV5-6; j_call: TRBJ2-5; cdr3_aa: CASSARYWAGGSVVKETQYF
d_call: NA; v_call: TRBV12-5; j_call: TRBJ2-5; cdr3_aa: CASALYETQYF
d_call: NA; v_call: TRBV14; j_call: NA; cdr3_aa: CASSQGGYYEQYF
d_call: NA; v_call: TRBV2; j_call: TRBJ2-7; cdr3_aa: CASRDLVLASEQYF
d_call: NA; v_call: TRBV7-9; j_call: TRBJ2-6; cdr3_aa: CASSFSLGSGANVLTF
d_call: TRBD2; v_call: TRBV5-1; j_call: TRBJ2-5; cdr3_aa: CASSLDHPGGQETQYF
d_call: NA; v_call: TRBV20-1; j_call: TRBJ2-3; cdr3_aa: CSARPGSSTDTQYF
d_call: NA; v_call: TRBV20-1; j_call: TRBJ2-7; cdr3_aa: CSAKFGGNSYEQYF
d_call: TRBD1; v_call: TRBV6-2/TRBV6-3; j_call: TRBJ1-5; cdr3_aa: CASSYSGQGNQPQHF